Listed here are 14 T cell receptor beta chains from one sample, sequenced in a study of cytomegalovirus exposure and HLA in healthy donors. The PCR contained 60 Vbeta and 13 Jbeta primers. Using immunoSEQ multiplex PCR, the repertoire was profiled, and TCRdb retains in-frame clones only, with some absent. This table has about 150,000 clones, more than 70% appearing once. The sample consisted of PBMCs. The source of these receptors is a man aged 40-55 years in good health and CMV-seronegative.

The chain joins TRBV14 to TRBJ2-3, with 10 bases identical to TRBD2. CDR1 is SGHDN, CDR2 FVKESK, per germline. This CDR3 spans 16 amino acids. The V and J ends lost 1 base and 2 bases, in that order; junction bases with no gene match: 3. The CDR3 coding sequence is TGTGCCAGCAGCCAAGGAGCGGGGGGGCTCACAGATACGCAGTATTTT. Translation gives CASSQGAGGLTDTQYF.

The gene calls are TRBV7-8 and TRBJ1-5, with D possibly being TRBD1 (5 bases). The length of the CDR3 is 14 residues. Germline V gene data show CDR1 as SGHVS and CDR2 as FQNEAQ. Between the trimmed V and J ends, which lost 6 bases and 5 bases, there was a span of 14 bases. The CDR3 region is CASSSGWGDQPQHF. The CDR3 DNA follows: TGTGCCAGCAGTTCAGGGTGGGGCGATCAGCCCCAGCATTTT.

This clone is labeled medium-sized. The rearrangement uses TRBV4-1 and TRBJ2-7; 7 positions agree with TRBD2. Germline values: CDR1 MGHRA, CDR2 YSYEKL. The V segment lost 0 bases and the J segment 4 bases; nucleotides outside the gene matches: 6. There are 15 residues in the CDR3. CDR3 protein: CASSQESSGAYEQYF. In nucleotides, the CDR3 is TGCGCCAGCAGCCAAGAGTCTAGCGGAGCTTACGAGCAGTACTTC.

This clone was counted ten times or more. The V gene is TRBV4-1, the J gene TRBJ1-5; 12 bases align to TRBD1. CDR1 MGHRA and CDR2 YSYEKL come from the germline V gene. The CDR3 extends over 17 amino acids. V dropped 2 bases and J dropped 3; count of bases not matched to a gene: 5. The CDR3 nucleotides read TGCGCCAGCAGCCAATTGGGGACAGGGGGCTTCAATCAGCCCCAGCATTTT. Its translation: CASSQLGTGGFNQPQHF.

This clone was found a few times. The chain couples TRBV7-2 to TRBJ1-3; D is unresolved. V gave up 5 bases and J gave up 9 bases, with 14 bases separating them. Germline CDR1 reads SGHTA; CDR2 reads FQGNSA. The CDR3 sequence is 13 residues long. The CDR3 DNA reads as TGTGCCAGCAGCCCAGTCCTTTCGGGCACCATATATTTT. Residues: CASSPVLSGTIYF. Full variable domain (missing parts from reference TRBV7-2 and TRBJ1-3): GAGVSQSPSNKVTEKGKDVELRCDPISGHTALYWYRQSLGQGLEFLIYFQGNSAPDKSGLPSDRFSAERTGGSVSTLTIQRTQQEDSAVYLCASSPVLSGTIYFGEGSWLTVV.

The CDR3 spells CASSWGDPVQETQYF. For the CDR3, the DNA is TGCGCCAGCAGCTGGGGGGACCCAGTGCAAGAGACCCAGTACTTC. V and J are TRBV4-1 and TRBJ2-5; tentative D call: TRBD2 (6 bases). V lost 5 bases and J lost 2, with 15 bases in between. Per the germline V gene, CDR1 is MGHRA and CDR2 is YSYEKL. This CDR3 has 15 amino acids.

This chain links TRBV6-5 with TRBJ2-7; TRBD1 agrees at 7 bases. This CDR3 region has 15 residues. The germline gives CDR1 MNHEY, CDR2 SVGAGI. The V segment lost 2 bases and the J segment 4 bases; nucleotides outside the gene matches: 8. The chain's CDR3 is CASSYGQAKRYEQYF. The CDR3 region has the DNA TGTGCCAGCAGTTACGGACAGGCGAAGAGGTACGAGCAGTACTTC.

The V gene is TRBV6-1, the J gene TRBJ2-7; 9 bases map to TRBD1. From germline, CDR1 is MNHNS and CDR2 SASEGT. The CDR3 length is 14 residues. Unmatched junction bases numbered 4, after V lost 6 bases and J lost 1 base. The CDR3 nucleotides are TGTGCCAGCAGAAGGGACAGGGCTTCCTACGAGCAGTACTTC. Its protein product is CASRRDRASYEQYF.

The chain carries TRBV7-2 and TRBJ1-4; 9 bases line up with TRBD1. The CDR3 length is 13 residues. Looked up from germline, CDR1 is SGHTA and CDR2 is FQGNSA. Unmatched junction bases numbered 1, after V lost 6 bases and J lost 5 bases. The CDR3 DNA follows: TGTGCCAGCAGAGGACAGGGGAATGAAAAACTGTTTTTT. Translated: CASRGQGNEKLFF. Full variable domain (rest looked up from reference TRBV7-2 and TRBJ1-4): GAGVSQSPSNKVTEKGKDVELRCDPISGHTALYWYRQSLGQGLEFLIYFQGNSAPDKSGLPSDRFSAERTGGSVSTLTIQRTQQEDSAVYLCASRGQGNEKLFFGSGTQLSVL.

The V and J genes are TRBV7-6 and TRBJ2-3, with 7 bases identical to TRBD1. V gave up 5 bases and J gave up 4 bases; unmatched junction bases: 15. The CDR3 sequence is 17 residues long. CDR1 is SGHVS, CDR2 FNYEAQ, per germline. In nucleotides, the CDR3 is TGTGCCAGCAGCAAAAATAAGGGGACAGCTTGGCCAGATACGCAGTATTTT. This gives the protein CASSKNKGTAWPDTQYF.

The chain is built from TRBV6-5 and TRBJ2-1, with 8 positions matching TRBD2. CDR3 length: 14 residues. The germline V gene encodes CDR1 MNHEY and CDR2 SVGAGI. After removal of 0 bases from V and 10 bases from J, the junction contained 5 bases not matched to a gene. CDR3 DNA: TGTGCCAGCAGTTACTCAAGGAGCGGGGGCGAGCAGTTCTTC. Amino acids: CASSYSRSGGEQFF.

The J gene is TRBJ2-7, the V gene TRBV19; D is uncertain. CDR3 length: 10 amino acids. Trimming took 8 bases from V and 9 from J, leaving 11 bases between them. CDR1 and CDR2 (germline): LNHDA, SQIVND (reference sequence). CDR3 sequence: CASPPRAQYF. The CDR3 DNA reads TGTGCCAGTCCCCCTCGAGCGCAGTACTTC.

V and J are TRBV7-2 and TRBJ1-1, with D hard to call. Germline V gives CDR1 SGHTA, CDR2 FQGNSA. The CDR3 is made up of 15 amino acids. Deletions cut 2 bases from V and 0 bases from J, with 10 bases between. Here the CDR3 reads CASSLQNTMNTEAFF. As DNA, the CDR3 is TGTGCCAGCAGCTTACAGAATACGATGAACACTGAAGCTTTCTTT.

CDR3 in amino acids: CASSPESAANTGELFF. CDR3 bases: TGTGCCAGCAGTCCAGAATCGGCGGCGAACACCGGGGAGCTGTTTTTT. This chain links TRBV2 with TRBJ2-2; D not certain. The germline V and J ends were trimmed by 5 bases and 0 bases, with 13 bases remaining between them. Germline CDR1 SNHLY, CDR2 FYNNEI. The CDR3 has 16 residues.